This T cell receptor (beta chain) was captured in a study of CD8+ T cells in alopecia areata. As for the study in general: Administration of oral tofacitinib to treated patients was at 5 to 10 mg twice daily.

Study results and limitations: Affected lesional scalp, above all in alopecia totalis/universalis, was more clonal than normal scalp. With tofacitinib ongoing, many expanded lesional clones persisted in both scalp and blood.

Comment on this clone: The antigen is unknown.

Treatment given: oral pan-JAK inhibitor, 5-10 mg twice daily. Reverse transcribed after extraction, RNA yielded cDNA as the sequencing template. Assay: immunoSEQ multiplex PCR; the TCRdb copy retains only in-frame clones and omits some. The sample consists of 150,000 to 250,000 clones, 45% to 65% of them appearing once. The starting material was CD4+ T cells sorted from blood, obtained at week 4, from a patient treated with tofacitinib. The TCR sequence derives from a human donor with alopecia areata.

The chain's CDR3 is CASSLAGTSGGIETQYF. The CDR3 nucleotides are TGTGCCAGCAGTCTTGCCGGGACTAGCGGGGGGATCGAGACCCAGTACTTC. The chain employs TRBV25-1 and TRBJ2-5; the match to TRBD2 covers 15 bases. CDR1 and CDR2 (germline): MGHDK, SYGVNS. After removal of 5 bases from V and 5 bases from J, the junction contained 9 bases not matched to a gene. The length of the CDR3 is 17 residues. Variable domain in full (rest from reference TRBV25-1 and TRBJ2-5): EADIYQTPRYLVIGTGKKITLECSQTMGHDKMYWYQQDPGMELHLIHYSYGVNSTEKGDLSSESTVSRIRTEHFPLTLESARPSHTSQYLCASSLAGTSGGIETQYFGPGTRLLVL.